This T cell receptor (beta chain) was identified in a study of shared clonotypes between healthy human individuals. Whole-study findings and limits: Clonotypes that were shared across a few donors made up 4.5% to 5% of naive CD4 clonotypes.

The V end was cut by 0 bases, the J end by 7 bases, with 11 bases between. Germline lookup yields CDR1 SGHRS and CDR2 YFSETQ. This CDR3 region has 15 residues. A word on this clone: The antigen remains undetermined.

The repertoire was sequenced with immunoSEQ multiplex PCR; TCRdb's copy has only in-frame clones and lacks some. The repertoire holds over 850,000 clones, around three quarters seen once, with approximately 0.5% in the top ten. The rearrangement links TRBV5-1 to TRBJ1-6; D ambiguous. The TCR sequence derives from a man younger than 35 in good health. Some clones in this sample may be carry-over from other donors' samples. The sample was memory CD4+ T cells from PBMCs. Subset in this sample: CD45RA-negative fraction. The CDR3 nucleotides read TGCGCCAGCAGCTTGGGGCCTCTCACCAATTCACCCCTCCACTTT. This codes for CASSLGPLTNSPLHF.